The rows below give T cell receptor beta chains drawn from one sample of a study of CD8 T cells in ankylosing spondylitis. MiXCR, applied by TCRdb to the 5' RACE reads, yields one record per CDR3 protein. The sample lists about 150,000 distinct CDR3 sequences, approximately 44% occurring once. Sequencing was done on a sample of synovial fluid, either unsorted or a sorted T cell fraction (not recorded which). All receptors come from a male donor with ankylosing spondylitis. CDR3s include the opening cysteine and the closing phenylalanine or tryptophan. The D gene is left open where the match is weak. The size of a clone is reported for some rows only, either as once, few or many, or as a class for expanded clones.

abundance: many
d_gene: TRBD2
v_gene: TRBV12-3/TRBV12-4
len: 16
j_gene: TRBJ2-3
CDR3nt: TGTGCCAGCAGTCACTGGACTAGCGGGGGCACAGATACGCAGTATTTT
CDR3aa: CASSHWTSGGTDTQYF

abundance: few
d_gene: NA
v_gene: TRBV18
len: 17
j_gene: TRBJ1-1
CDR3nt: TGTGCCAGCTCCTTCGGGTGGGGGGCGATTTGGAACACTGAAGCTTTCTTT
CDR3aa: CASSFGWGAIWNTEAFF

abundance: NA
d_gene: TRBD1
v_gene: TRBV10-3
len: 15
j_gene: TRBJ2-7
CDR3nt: TGTGCCATCAGTGAGTCGGGACAGGGGGCCTACGAGCAGTACTTC
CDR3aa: CAISESGQGAYEQYF

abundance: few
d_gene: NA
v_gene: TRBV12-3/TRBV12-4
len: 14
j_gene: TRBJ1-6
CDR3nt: TGTGCCAGCAGTCTACCCCGATATGGTTCACCCCTCCACTTT
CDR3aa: CASSLPRYGSPLHF

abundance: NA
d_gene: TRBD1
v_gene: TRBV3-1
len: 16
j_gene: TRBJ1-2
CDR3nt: TGTGCCAGCAGCCAGGACAGGGGGAGGATTAACTATGGCTACACCTTC
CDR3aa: CASSQDRGRINYGYTF

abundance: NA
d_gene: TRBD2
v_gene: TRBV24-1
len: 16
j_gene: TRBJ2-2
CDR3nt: TGTGCCACCAGTGACCGACTAGCGGGAGTTAGAGGGGAGCTGTTTTTT
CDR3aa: CATSDRLAGVRGELFF

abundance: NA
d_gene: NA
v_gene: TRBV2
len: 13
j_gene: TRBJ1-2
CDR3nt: TGTGCCAGCAGTGGGGTAACACAGCATGGCTACACCTTC
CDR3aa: CASSGVTQHGYTF

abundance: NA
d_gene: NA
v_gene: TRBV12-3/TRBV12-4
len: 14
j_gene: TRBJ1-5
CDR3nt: TGTGCCAGCACCGAGGGACAAAGAAATCAGCCCCAGCATTTT
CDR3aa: CASTEGQRNQPQHF

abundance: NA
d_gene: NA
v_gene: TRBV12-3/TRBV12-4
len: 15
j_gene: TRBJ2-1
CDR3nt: TGTGCCAGCAGTTGGGACTGGTCATCCTACAATGAGCAGTTCTTC
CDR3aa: CASSWDWSSYNEQFF

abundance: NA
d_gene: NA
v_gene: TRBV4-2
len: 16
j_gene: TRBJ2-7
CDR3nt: TGTGCCAGCAGCCAAGGCACTGCAGGGGAGCCCTACGAGCAGTACTTC
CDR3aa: CASSQGTAGEPYEQYF

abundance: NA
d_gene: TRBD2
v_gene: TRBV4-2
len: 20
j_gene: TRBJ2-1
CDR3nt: TGTGCCAGCAGCCAAGGCCGCTGGACTCTAGCGGGAGATTACTACAATGAGCAGTTCTTC
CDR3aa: CASSQGRWTLAGDYYNEQFF

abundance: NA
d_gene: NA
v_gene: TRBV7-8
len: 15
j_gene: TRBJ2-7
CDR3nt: TGTGCCAGCAGCTTCTACAGGCGCCAAACCTACGAGCAGTACTTC
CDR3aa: CASSFYRRQTYEQYF

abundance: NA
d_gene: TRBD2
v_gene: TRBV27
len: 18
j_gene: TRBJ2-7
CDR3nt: TGTGCCAGCAGTCAAAGGACTAGCGGGAGGCCTCTCGTCCACGAGCAGTACTTC
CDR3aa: CASSQRTSGRPLVHEQYF

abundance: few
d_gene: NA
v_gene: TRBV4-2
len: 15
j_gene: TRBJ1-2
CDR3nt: TGTGCCAGCAGCCAAGATCGGCTCGTCTGGGATGGCTACACCTTC
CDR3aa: CASSQDRLVWDGYTF

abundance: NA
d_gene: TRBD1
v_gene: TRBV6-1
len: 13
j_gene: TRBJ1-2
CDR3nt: TGTGCCAGCAGCGACAGGGGCCCCTTTGGCTACACCTTC
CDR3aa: CASSDRGPFGYTF

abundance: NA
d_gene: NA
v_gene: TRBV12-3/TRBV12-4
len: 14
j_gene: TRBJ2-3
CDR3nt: TGTGCCAGCAAGAGGTACGGGAGCTGGGATACGCAGTATTTT
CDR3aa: CASKRYGSWDTQYF

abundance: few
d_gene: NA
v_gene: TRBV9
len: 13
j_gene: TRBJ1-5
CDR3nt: TGTGCCAGCAGCGCAGAAGGGAATCAGCCCCAGCATTTT
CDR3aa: CASSAEGNQPQHF

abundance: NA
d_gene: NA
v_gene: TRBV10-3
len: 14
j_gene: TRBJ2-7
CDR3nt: TGTGCCATCACCCCAAATGGACAGTACTACGAGCAGTACTTC
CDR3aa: CAITPNGQYYEQYF

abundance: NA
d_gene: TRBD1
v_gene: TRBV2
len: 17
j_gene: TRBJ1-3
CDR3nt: TGTGCCACTACCAGAGGGACAGGACTATACTCTGGAAACACCATATATTTT
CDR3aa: CATTRGTGLYSGNTIYF

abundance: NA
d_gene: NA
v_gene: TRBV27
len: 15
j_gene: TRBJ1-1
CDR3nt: TGTGCCAGCAGAGTTACGGGACTTATGAACACTGAAGCTTTCTTT
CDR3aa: CASRVTGLMNTEAFF

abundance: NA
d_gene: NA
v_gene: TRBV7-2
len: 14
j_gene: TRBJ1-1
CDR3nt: TGTGCCAGCAGCTTACACCCGGGGAAGACTGAAGCTTTCTTT
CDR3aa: CASSLHPGKTEAFF